This record looks at one T cell receptor beta chain sequence and its context. This sample is drawn from a study of blood T cell repertoires in COVID-19. Germline V gives CDR1 SEHNR, CDR2 FQNEAQ (reference sequence). The V end was cut by 5 bases, the J end by 13 bases, with 15 bases between. The CDR3 totals 12 residues. Authors' analysis steps: Amplification from reference gene primers served as the basis for estimated nucleated cell counts. Profiled with immunoSEQ multiplex PCR; TCRdb holds only in-frame clones, not every one. That table supplies the V and J calls and clone size; D and trimming were determined from the DNA. The table lists some 60,000 clones, more than 90% of them singletons.

The chain has TRBV7-9 and TRBJ2-1; a weak D match, TRBD1 (6 bases). This TCR came from a man between 60 and 70 years old with acute or convalescent COVID-19. Specimen: peripheral blood. The CDR3 nucleotides read TGTGCCAGCAGCCTAATCAGGGGATCCCAGTTCTTC. Amino acid sequence: CASSLIRGSQFF.